This TCR beta chain was sequenced during a study of identical twins. Study-wide results and caveats: Possibly, invariant MAIT and iNKT cells partly confounded zero-insertion analyses. Cross-sectional statistics, not tracking of the same donors, supported the conclusions. Out-of-frame alpha sequences common to twins exhibited a surplus of low generation probability.

Each cDNA held unique molecular identifiers, and template switching gave it a universal primer site. Using its own MiXCR run on the 5' RACE reads, TCRdb lists one record per CDR3 protein. The table shows approximately 670,000 distinct CDR3 sequences, with 5.5% to 6.5% occurring only once. This clonotype appeared many times. The antigen is not known. CDR1 and CDR2 from the germline V gene are SGHTA and FQGNSA. The CDR3 consists of 15 residues. V lost 1 base and J lost 6, with 10 bases in between. The chain carries TRBV7-2 and TRBJ1-6, with a tentative D call TRBD1 (6 bases). The sequence derives from a man between 18 and 29 years old in good health. Sequenced input: naive T cells sorted from blood. In DNA, the CDR3 is TGTGCCAGCAGCTTAGAACAGGGTGGTAATTCACCCCTCCACTTT. This gives the protein CASSLEQGGNSPLHF.